This T cell receptor (beta chain) was observed in a study of blood T cell repertoires in COVID-19. Turning to the study itself: In each case, the material was cDNA or gDNA derived from T cells, B-cell-depleted T cells, or PBMCs.

In the original analysis: The assay estimated nucleated cells by amplifying reference gene primers. Method: immunoSEQ multiplex PCR; TCRdb's copy keeps in-frame clones and lacks some. The V and J calls and the clone size are those of that table, but D and trimming were determined from the DNA. The sample contains about 310,000 clones, roughly nine tenths of which appear only once. Deletions cut 8 bases from V and 7 bases from J, with 17 bases between. The length of the CDR3 is 13 residues. Germline values: CDR1 MNHEY, CDR2 SVGAGI. The clonotype was recovered from a woman aged 25 to 39 who had recovered from COVID-19. The sequenced sample consisted of PBMCs or T cells enriched from blood (not recorded which). This sequence joins TRBV6-5 and TRBJ1-2; D remains unclear. The CDR3: CASRELHESGYTF. The CDR3 bases are TGTGCCAGCCGAGAACTTCACGAGAGTGGCTACACCTTC.